The clone carrying this TCR beta chain was detected many times. V lost 6 bases to trimming and J lost 2 bases, with 20 bases between them. The germline V gene has CDR1 SEHNR and CDR2 FQNEAQ (reference sequence). The CDR3 totals 16 residues. TRAV- and TRBV-specific primers were used for first-strand cDNA, which covered alpha and beta chains. TCRs were put through approximately 20 PCR cycles of amplification with Phusion. A constant-region primer and the V-primer adapter served as the primer pair. From the reads, TCRdb called clonotypes with MiXCR, one entry per CDR3 protein. The repertoire has around 99,000 distinct CDR3 sequences, under 9.5% of them found once; the top ten carry approximately 0.98%. The data are from a study of low-dose radiotherapy and immunotherapy resistance in tumors. Described time point: before trial treatment.

V gene TRBV7-9 combines with J gene TRBJ2-7, with a tentative D call TRBD1 (5 bases). This material consisted of PBMCs, taken before treatment. The sequence derives from a male donor with prostate cancer. The CDR3 reads CASSNVRQHLTYEQYF. The CDR3 DNA follows: TGTGCCAGCAGTAACGTACGACAGCATTTGACCTACGAGCAGTACTTC.